This T cell receptor beta chain emerged from a study of blood T cell repertoires in COVID-19. Study-wide background: COVID-19 samples collected from the United States, Italy and Spain covered acute and convalescent phases. T cells, B-cell-depleted T cells, or PBMCs supplied cDNA or gDNA.

Original handling: Reference gene primer amplification in the assay estimated nucleated cell counts. Sequencing was performed with immunoSEQ multiplex PCR; in TCRdb, only in-frame clones are kept and a portion is missing. V, J and clone size derive from that table, while D and trimming were established from the DNA sequence. In the table there are hundreds of thousands of clones, roughly 90% of which are singletons. This CDR3 is built from 15 residues. Germline-derived CDR1 and CDR2 are MNHNY and SVGAGI (reference sequence). V shed 4 bases, J shed 0 bases, and the junction held 3 bases outside the gene matches.

The V and J genes are TRBV6-6 and TRBJ1-5; 7 bases are shared with TRBD1. The TCR sequence derives from a woman aged 30 to 39 with acute or convalescent COVID-19. The specimen was peripheral blood. This CDR3 is CASSSGQSSNQPQHF. CDR3 bases: TGTGCCAGCAGTTCGGGACAGTCTAGCAATCAGCCCCAGCATTTT.